Listed below are T cell receptor beta chains from one sample, sequenced in a study of cytomegalovirus exposure and HLA in healthy donors. Repertoires were generated with immunoSEQ multiplex PCR, while TCRdb's copy carries only in-frame clones and drops some. Seen here are approximately 190,000 clones, more than 65% observed once, and the top ten hold approximately 3.9%. Material for sequencing was PBMCs. All receptors come from a middle-aged man in good health and CMV-seronegative. Each CDR3 is given with its conserved first and last residue. Each record gives: V gene, clone size, D gene, J gene, CDR3 protein. D genes are given only for firm matches. Where a row states a size, it is once, few, many or the class of an expanded clone; other rows omit it.

v_gene: TRBV6-5
abundance: .
d_gene: .
j_gene: TRBJ2-7
CDR3aa: CASSYSESYEQYF

v_gene: TRBV5-4
abundance: .
d_gene: .
j_gene: TRBJ2-1
CDR3aa: CASSLPFGSEQFF

v_gene: TRBV15
abundance: .
d_gene: .
j_gene: TRBJ2-2
CDR3aa: CATSRLLGGGNTGELFF

v_gene: TRBV4-3
abundance: .
d_gene: TRBD2
j_gene: TRBJ2-3
CDR3aa: CASSQDLAGGTDTQYF

v_gene: TRBV7-8
abundance: .
d_gene: .
j_gene: TRBJ2-7
CDR3aa: CASRKVGAGVGSYEQYF

v_gene: TRBV2
abundance: .
d_gene: TRBD1
j_gene: TRBJ1-4
CDR3aa: CASSRQGALNEKLFF

v_gene: TRBV7-9
abundance: .
d_gene: .
j_gene: TRBJ2-7
CDR3aa: CSSSPQGSEQYF

v_gene: TRBV19
abundance: .
d_gene: .
j_gene: TRBJ2-5
CDR3aa: CASSQGETQYF

v_gene: TRBV7-8
abundance: few
d_gene: .
j_gene: TRBJ1-3
CDR3aa: CASSLGSSGNTIYF

v_gene: TRBV7-2
abundance: .
d_gene: TRBD1
j_gene: TRBJ2-7
CDR3aa: CASSPQPRDRTYEQYF

v_gene: TRBV4-1
abundance: .
d_gene: TRBD1
j_gene: TRBJ2-6
CDR3aa: CASSPTGVTTGANVLTF

v_gene: TRBV27
abundance: few
d_gene: .
j_gene: TRBJ1-5
CDR3aa: CASSFGGNQPQHF

v_gene: TRBV5-4
abundance: .
d_gene: .
j_gene: TRBJ1-2
CDR3aa: CASSIGGGWYGYTF

v_gene: TRBV19
abundance: .
d_gene: .
j_gene: TRBJ1-5
CDR3aa: CASNVWGQGPQHF

v_gene: TRBV7-2
abundance: .
d_gene: TRBD1
j_gene: TRBJ1-1
CDR3aa: CASSLGQGTEAFF

v_gene: TRBV7-2
abundance: .
d_gene: TRBD2
j_gene: TRBJ2-3
CDR3aa: CASTPGGHVNTQYF

v_gene: TRBV30
abundance: .
d_gene: TRBD2
j_gene: TRBJ2-2
CDR3aa: CAWSLALPSGGRKGGELFF

v_gene: TRBV12-5
abundance: .
d_gene: .
j_gene: TRBJ2-2
CDR3aa: CASGTGLQQNTGELFF